One sample yielded the 12 T cell receptor beta chains listed below, sequenced in a study of blood T cell repertoires in COVID-19. Sequenced by immunoSEQ multiplex PCR; TCRdb stores in-frame clones only, minus some. The table includes around 430,000 clones, 87% detected once. Sequenced material: PBMCs or T cells enriched from blood (not recorded which). Receptors were obtained from a woman between 45 and 65 years old who had recovered from COVID-19.

The chain employs TRBV29-1 and TRBJ2-7; D perhaps matches TRBD2 (6 bases). The germline gives CDR1 SQVTM, CDR2 ANQGSEA. Deletions cut 6 bases from V and 2 bases from J, with 17 bases between. CDR3 length equals 14 residues. CDR3 residues: CSVARGDSPYEQYF. DNA of the CDR3: TGCAGCGTCGCGCGGGGAGACAGCCCCTACGAGCAGTACTTC.

The chain recombines TRBV6-5 with TRBJ2-1; 11 nucleotides agree with TRBD2. With V trimmed by 7 bases and J by 5 bases, 4 bases remained unmatched. The germline gives CDR1 MNHEY, CDR2 SVGAGI. CDR3 size: 14 residues. CDR3 sequence (DNA): TGTGCCAGCAAGATAGCGGGGGGGCACAATGAGCAGTTCTTC. Protein: CASKIAGGHNEQFF.

The chain combines TRBV7-3 with TRBJ2-1, with D possibly TRBD2 on 6 matching bases. The CDR3 loop spans 15 amino acids. V was cut by 4 bases and J by 7 bases, with 17 bases left in between. The germline V gene has CDR1 SGHTA and CDR2 FQGTGA. The CDR3 DNA reads TGTGCCAGCAGCTCCGGATCCTCGAGCGGGAATGAGCAGTTCTTC. Translating gives CASSSGSSSGNEQFF.

The chain has TRBV10-3 and TRBJ1-3; TRBD1 matches 8 bases. Per germline, CDR1 ENHRY and CDR2 SYGVKD. The CDR3 extends over 15 amino acids. Trimming took 5 bases from V and 4 from J; bases not matched to a gene: 7. The CDR3 DNA reads as TGTGCCATCAGTTACGGACAGGGCGGAGGAAACACCATATATTTT. Protein sequence: CAISYGQGGGNTIYF.

V is TRBV9 and J is TRBJ2-1; 9 nucleotides align to TRBD2. CDR3 length: 15 amino acids. The trim removed 4 bases at V and 9 bases at J, leaving 11 bases unmatched. CDR1 is SGDLS and CDR2 is YYNGEE in the germline V gene. Here the CDR3 DNA reads TGTGCCAGCAGCCCGGGAGCGGGGGGTTTTGGTGAGCAGTTCTTC. Translating it yields CASSPGAGGFGEQFF.

V and J are TRBV7-8 and TRBJ1-1; 9 bases fit TRBD1. There are 15 residues in the CDR3. CDR1 is SGHVS and CDR2 is FQNEAQ in the germline V gene. J lost 6 bases, V lost 8 bases, and 13 bases had no gene match. CDR3 amino acids: CASGPGTGRGAEAFF. In nucleotides, the CDR3 is TGTGCCAGCGGACCCGGGACAGGGCGCGGGGCTGAAGCTTTCTTT. The full variable domain, rest sourced from reference TRBV7-8 and TRBJ1-1, is GAGVSQSPRYKVAKRGQDVALRCDPISGHVSLFWYQQALGQGPEFLTYFQNEAQLDKSGLPSDRFFAERPEGSVSTLKIQRTQQEDSAVYLCASGPGTGRGAEAFFGQGTRLTVV.

This chain's CDR3 is CASSSLTGLGALHF. The DNA for the CDR3 is TGTGCCAGCAGCTCCTTAACAGGGCTCGGGGCCCTCCACTTT. The gene calls are TRBV7-9 and TRBJ1-6; D might be TRBD1 (6 bases). This CDR3 spans 14 amino acids. The germline CDR1 and CDR2 sequences are SEHNR and FQNEAQ (reference sequence). V was trimmed by 4 bases and J by 14 bases, leaving 18 bases between them. The whole variable domain, filled in from reference TRBV7-9 and TRBJ1-6, reads DTGVSQNPRHKITKRGQNVTFRCDPISEHNRLYWYRQTLGQGPEFLTYFQNEAQLEKSRLLSDRFSAERPKGSFSTLEIQRTEQGDSAMYLCASSSLTGLGALHFGNGTRLTVT.

The chain is built from TRBV9 and TRBJ2-3, with 9 bases fitting TRBD2. There are 16 residues in the CDR3. V shed 2 bases, J shed 1 base, and the junction held 5 bases outside the gene matches. Germline values: CDR1 SGDLS, CDR2 YYNGEE. The chain's CDR3 is CASSVVGGGGTDTQYF. CDR3 coding DNA: TGTGCCAGCAGCGTCGTTGGCGGGGGGGGCACAGATACGCAGTATTTT.

The V gene is TRBV4-1, the J gene TRBJ1-3; 9 bases align to TRBD1. The CDR3 extends over 15 amino acids. After removal of 3 bases from V and 2 bases from J, the junction contained 2 bases not matched to a gene. Germline CDR1 reads MGHRA; CDR2 reads YSYEKL. In nucleotides, the CDR3 is TGCGCCAGCAGCCACACAGGGGGCACTGGAAACACCATATATTTT. Translation: CASSHTGGTGNTIYF.

CDR3 DNA: TGTGCCAGCAGCTCATATGGGCTTCTAATGAACACTGAAGCTTTCTTT. Amino acids: CASSSYGLLMNTEAFF. The chain has TRBV7-2 and TRBJ1-1; D is uncertain. Germline-derived CDR1 and CDR2 are SGHTA and FQGNSA. Trimming stripped 4 bases from V and 0 bases from J, with 15 bases between. The CDR3 contains 16 residues.

CDR3 residues: CAQKAQANTEAFF. The CDR3 region has the DNA TGTGCACAAAAGGCCCAGGCGAACACTGAAGCTTTCTTT. This rearrangement joins TRBV30 to TRBJ1-1; no clear D gene. This CDR3 has 13 amino acids. Germline CDR1 reads GTSNPN; CDR2 reads SVGIG (reference sequence). The full variable domain, its missing parts supplied by reference TRBV30 and TRBJ1-1, is SQTIHQWPATLVQPVGSPLSLECTVEGTSNPNLYWYRQAAGRGLQLLFYSVGIGQISSEVPQNLSASRPQDRQFILSSKKLLLSDSGFYLCAQKAQANTEAFFGQGTRLTVV.

The chain employs TRBV30 and TRBJ2-2; TRBD2 aligns across 8 bases. Looked up from germline, CDR1 is GTSNPN and CDR2 is SVGIG (reference sequence). This CDR3 spans 14 amino acids. J gave up 6 bases and V 3 bases, and 6 bases lay outside the gene matches. In nucleotides, the CDR3 is TGTGCCTGGAGACGGGGGGGCCAGCCCGGGGAGCTGTTTTTT. It is translated as CAWRRGGQPGELFF.